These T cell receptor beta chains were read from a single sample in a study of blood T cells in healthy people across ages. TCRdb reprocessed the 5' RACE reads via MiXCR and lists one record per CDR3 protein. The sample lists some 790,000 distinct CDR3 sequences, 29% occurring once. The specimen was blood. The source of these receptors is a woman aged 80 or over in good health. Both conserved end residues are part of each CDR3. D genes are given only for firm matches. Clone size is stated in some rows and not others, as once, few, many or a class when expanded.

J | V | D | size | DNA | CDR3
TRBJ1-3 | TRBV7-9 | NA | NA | TGTGCCAGCAGCGACCGCCGAAACACCATATATTTT | CASSDRRNTIYF
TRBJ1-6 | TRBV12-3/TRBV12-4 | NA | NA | TGTGCCAGCAGTACCCGGGGAAAAAATTCGCCCCCCCACTTT | CASSTRGKNSPPHF
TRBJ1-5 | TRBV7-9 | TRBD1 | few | TGTGCCAGCAGCCCGCGGGACAGGGACCAGCCCCAGCATTTT | CASSPRDRDQPQHF
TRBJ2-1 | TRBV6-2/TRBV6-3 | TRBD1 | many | TGTGCCAGCAGTCTACAGGGGTTTGAGCAGTTCTTC | CASSLQGFEQFF
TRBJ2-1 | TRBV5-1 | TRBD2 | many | TGCGCCAGCAGCTTCTTATTAGCGGGGGGGTACAATGAGCAGTTCTTC | CASSFLLAGGYNEQFF
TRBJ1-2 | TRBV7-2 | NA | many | TGTGCCAGCTTGGGGCCTGGAGGCTACACCTTC | CASLGPGGYTF
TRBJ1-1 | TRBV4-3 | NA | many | TGCGCCAGCAGCCAAGATAATTGGGGAGGGACTGAAGCTTTCTTT | CASSQDNWGGTEAFF
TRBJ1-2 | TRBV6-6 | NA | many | TGTGCCAGCAGTTATTCTCAGGGGAGAGGAGATGGCTACACCTTC | CASSYSQGRGDGYTF
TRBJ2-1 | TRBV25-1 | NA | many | TGTGCCAGCAGTGAATACGGGGCGGGGCCCCAGTTCTTC | CASSEYGAGPQFF
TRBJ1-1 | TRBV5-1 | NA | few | TGCGCCAGCAGCCCCGGACGCCAGAACACTGAAGCTTTCTTT | CASSPGRQNTEAFF
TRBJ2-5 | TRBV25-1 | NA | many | TGTGCCAGCAGTGTGTTCGGATCGACAGGTGTCCAAGAGACCCAGTACTTC | CASSVFGSTGVQETQYF
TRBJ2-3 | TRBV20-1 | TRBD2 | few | TGCAGTGCTAGGAACCTAGCGGGGGGGCCAGATACGCAGTATTTT | CSARNLAGGPDTQYF
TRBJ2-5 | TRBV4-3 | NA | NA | TGCGCCAGCAGTCCATCGCATGCGGGGCGGGCAGGGGAGACCCAGTACTTC | CASSPSHAGRAGETQYF
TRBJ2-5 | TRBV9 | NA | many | TGTGCCAGCAGCAACCCGGGCCCCCAAGAGACCCAGTACTTC | CASSNPGPQETQYF
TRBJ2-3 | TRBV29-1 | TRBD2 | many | TGCAGCGTTGATATCCGGGAGGCAACAGATACGCAGTATTTT | CSVDIREATDTQYF
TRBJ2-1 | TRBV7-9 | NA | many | TGTGCCAGCAGCGCCAAGGGGGAGGGCAATGAGCAGTTCTTC | CASSAKGEGNEQFF
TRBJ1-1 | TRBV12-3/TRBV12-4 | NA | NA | TGTGCCAGCAGTGTATCGGGGTTCACTGAAGCTTTCTTT | CASSVSGFTEAFF
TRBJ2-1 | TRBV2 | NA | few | TGTGCCAGCAGGGTGGGGGCGATATTGAGCTACAATGAGCAGTTCTTC | CASRVGAILSYNEQFF
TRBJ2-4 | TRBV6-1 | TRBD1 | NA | TGTGCCAGCAGTGAAGCAGGGACCCGGGACAGGGAAAACATTCAGTACTTC | CASSEAGTRDRENIQYF
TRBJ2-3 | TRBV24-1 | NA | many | TGTGCCACCAGCCATCGGAGGCAGGGGACAGATACGCAGTATTTT | CATSHRRQGTDTQYF
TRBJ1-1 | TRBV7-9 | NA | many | TGTGCCAGCAGCTTACTCCGTGGAGTTGGGAACACTGAAGCTTTCTTT | CASSLLRGVGNTEAFF
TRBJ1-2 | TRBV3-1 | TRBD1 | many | TGTGCCAGCAGCCAGGACAGGAATTTTGGAGGCTACACCTTC | CASSQDRNFGGYTF
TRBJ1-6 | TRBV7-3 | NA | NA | TGTGCCAGCAGCTTACGGGCAGCGCCAAATTCACCCCTCCACTTT | CASSLRAAPNSPLHF
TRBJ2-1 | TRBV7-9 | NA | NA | TGTGCCAGCAGCTTCAAGGTGAAGACAGTCGCCGAAGGTGAGCAGTTCTTC | CASSFKVKTVAEGEQFF
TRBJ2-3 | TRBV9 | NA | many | TGTGCCAGCAGCGTAGATCCTCCGGGACTCTCTGGCTGGGATACGCAGTATTTT | CASSVDPPGLSGWDTQYF
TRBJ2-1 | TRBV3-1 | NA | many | TGTGCCAGCAGCTACGGCTTCAATGAGCAGTTCTTC | CASSYGFNEQFF
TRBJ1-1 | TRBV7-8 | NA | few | TGTGCCAGCAGCTTAAACATTGACAAAGCTTTCTTT | CASSLNIDKAFF
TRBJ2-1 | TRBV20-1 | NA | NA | TGCAGTGCTAGAGTCGGAGACATCTCCTACAATGAGCAGTTCTTC | CSARVGDISYNEQFF
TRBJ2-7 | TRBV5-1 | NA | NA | TGCGCCAGCAGCTTCTACAGGGCTAGCCACGAGCAGTACTTC | CASSFYRASHEQYF
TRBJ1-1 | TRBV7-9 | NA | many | TGTGCCAGCAGCTTAGCGGGACAGAACACTGAAGCTTTCTTT | CASSLAGQNTEAFF
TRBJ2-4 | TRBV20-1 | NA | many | TGCAGTGCTTACCTCCCCTGGGGAGCGGCCAGCAAAAACATTCAGTACTTC | CSAYLPWGAASKNIQYF
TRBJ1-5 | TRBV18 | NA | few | TGTGCCAGCTCACCACCGGACAGCGCCAATCAGCCCCAGCATTTT | CASSPPDSANQPQHF
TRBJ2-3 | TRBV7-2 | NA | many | TGTGCCAGCAGCTTAACCCGTGGGGGTAGCACAGATACGCAGTATTTT | CASSLTRGGSTDTQYF
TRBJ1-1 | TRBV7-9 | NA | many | TGTGCCAGCAGCTTAGAGACAGGACCCATGAACACTGAAGCTTTCTTT | CASSLETGPMNTEAFF
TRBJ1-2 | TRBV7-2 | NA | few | TGTGCCAGCAGCTCCCTCCGGGAAAGAGGCTACACCTTC | CASSSLRERGYTF
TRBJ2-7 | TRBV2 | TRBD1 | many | TGTGCCAGCAGTGGAGGGACAGGGGGTATATACGAGCAGTACTTC | CASSGGTGGIYEQYF
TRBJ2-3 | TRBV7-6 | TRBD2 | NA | TGTACATCAGCGGGGGGACCCACAGATACGCAGTATTTT | CTSAGGPTDTQYF
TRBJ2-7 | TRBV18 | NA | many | TGTGCCAGCTCACCCCTGCAAGATGCCTACGAGCAGTACTTC | CASSPLQDAYEQYF
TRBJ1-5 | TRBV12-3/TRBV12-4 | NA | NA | TGTGCCAGCACCCTAACCGGGACCGGGGCCGAGCATCAGCCCCAGCATTTT | CASTLTGTGAEHQPQHF
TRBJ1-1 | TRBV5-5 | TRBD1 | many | TGTGCCAGCAGCTTTTTGGGACAGGGGGGCGCTGAAGCTTTCTTT | CASSFLGQGGAEAFF
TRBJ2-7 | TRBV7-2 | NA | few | TGTGCCAACAGCTTGACCCGACAAGCCGAGCAGTACTTC | CANSLTRQAEQYF
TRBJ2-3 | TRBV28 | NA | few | TGTGCCAGCAGTCCTCCCTACCGCAGCACAGATACGCAGTATTTT | CASSPPYRSTDTQYF
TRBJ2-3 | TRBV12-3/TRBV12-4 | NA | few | TGTGCCAGCAGTTTCCCCGATCGAACAGATACGCAGTATTTT | CASSFPDRTDTQYF
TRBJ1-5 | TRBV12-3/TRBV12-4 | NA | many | TGTGCCAGCAGTCCTGGGGGGGGCGTAGGCAATCAGCCCCAGCATTTT | CASSPGGGVGNQPQHF
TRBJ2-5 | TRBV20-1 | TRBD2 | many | TGCAGTGCTAGATTTGGGCCCGGGACTAGCGGGGTTCAAGAGACCCAGTACTTC | CSARFGPGTSGVQETQYF
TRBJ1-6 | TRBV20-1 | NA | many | TGCAGTGGCGGTAAGACCGACTATTCACCCCTCCACTTT | CSGGKTDYSPLHF
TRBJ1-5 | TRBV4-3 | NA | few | TGCGCCAGCAGCCAAGTGGAGGGGGACAATCAGCCCCAGCATTTT | CASSQVEGDNQPQHF
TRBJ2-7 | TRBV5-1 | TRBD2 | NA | TGCGCCAGCAGCCCCGGGACTAGCGGGGGGGCCGCCTACAATGAGCAGTACTTC | CASSPGTSGGAAYNEQYF
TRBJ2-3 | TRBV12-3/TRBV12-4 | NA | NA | TGTGCCAGCAGACCTAGCACAGATGTGGAGTATTTT | CASRPSTDVEYF
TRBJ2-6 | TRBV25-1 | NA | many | TGTGCCACCGGGACTGGGGCCAACGTCCTGACTTTC | CATGTGANVLTF
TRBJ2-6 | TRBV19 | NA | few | TGTGCCGCCAACTCTGGGGCCAACGTCCTGACTTTC | CAANSGANVLTF
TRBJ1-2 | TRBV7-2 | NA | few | TGTGCCAGCAGTATAGGGGAAGCACGACGGGGTGGCTACACCTTC | CASSIGEARRGGYTF
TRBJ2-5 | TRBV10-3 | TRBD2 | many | TGTGCCATCAGTGAGGGGACTAGGGACCAAGAGACCCAGTACTTC | CAISEGTRDQETQYF
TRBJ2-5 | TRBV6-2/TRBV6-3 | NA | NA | TGTGCCAGCAGTTACTCTAGCCCGGACAGTAATATCAAGACCCAGTACTTC | CASSYSSPDSNIKTQYF
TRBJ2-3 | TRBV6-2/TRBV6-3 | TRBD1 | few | TGTGCCAGCAGTGACCGGGACAGGGGTAAGGATACGCAGTATTTT | CASSDRDRGKDTQYF
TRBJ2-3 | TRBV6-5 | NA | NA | TGTGCCAGCAGTTACGGCGGGGCTCGGGATACGCAGTATTTT | CASSYGGARDTQYF
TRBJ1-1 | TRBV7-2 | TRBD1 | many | TGTGCCAGCAGCCCTTGGACAGGGGGCAACACTGAAGCTTTCTTT | CASSPWTGGNTEAFF
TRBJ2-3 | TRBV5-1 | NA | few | TGCGCCAGCAGCTTGGCCAGAACGGCAGGCGGCACAGGCACAGATACGCAGTATTTT | CASSLARTAGGTGTDTQYF
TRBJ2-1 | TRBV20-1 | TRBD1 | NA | TGCAGTGCTAGGTGGGGGACAGGGAGCTACAATGAGCAGTTCTTC | CSARWGTGSYNEQFF